This T cell receptor (beta chain) originates from a study of PD-L1 blockade in urothelial cancer. Study-wide context: Blood-derived samples held a median roughly 150,000 T cells.

The time point here: pretreatment peripheral blood. Patients each gave 1 to 8 samples, pretreatment and on-treatment. Assay: immunoSEQ multiplex PCR; the TCRdb copy retains only in-frame clones and omits some. The sample records about 53,000 clones, roughly 85% being singletons. This sample comprised PBMCs, obtained around atezolizumab (anti-PD-L1) treatment. The sequence was obtained from a woman aged 60-75 years with urothelial cancer.

The CDR3 sequence is CASRGVAGGAYEQYF. CDR3 nucleotides: TGTGCCAGCAGGGGGGTAGCGGGAGGAGCCTACGAGCAGTACTTC. The chain recombines TRBV6-6 with TRBJ2-7; 10 bases map to TRBD2. The CDR3 contains 15 residues. The V gene's germline CDR1 is MNHNY and CDR2 SVGAGI (reference sequence). V was clipped by 6 bases and J by 2 bases; unmatched bases: 7.